Listed below are T cell receptor beta chains from one sample, sequenced in a study of T cells in Graves' hyperthyroidism and ophthalmopathy. One entry per CDR3 protein results from TCRdb running MiXCR on the multiplex PCR reads. Among about 680,000 distinct CDR3 sequences listed, about 35% were seen once. Sequencing was done on a sample of blood. Receptors originate from a middle-aged woman with Graves' hyperthyroidism. CDR3s include the opening cysteine and the closing phenylalanine or tryptophan. The D gene is left open where the match is weak. Not all rows give a size; the values are once, few, many and, for expanded clones, a class.

abundance,d_gene,j_gene,v_gene,CDR3aa,CDR3nt
.,TRBD2,TRBJ2-6,TRBV2,CASSGTSVRANVLTF,TGTGCCAGCAGTGGGACTAGCGTAAGGGCCAACGTCCTGACTTTC
many,TRBD1,TRBJ1-1,TRBV10-3,CATSASDREAFF,TGTGCCACATCCGCCTCGGACAGGGAAGCTTTCTTT
.,TRBD1,TRBJ1-5,TRBV29-1,CSLRDREPQHF,TGCAGCTTACGGGACAGGGAGCCCCAGCATTTT
.,.,TRBJ2-7,TRBV19,CASSIGLDSYEQYF,TGTGCCAGTAGTATAGGTCTAGACTCCTACGAGCAGTACTTC
few,TRBD2,TRBJ2-5,TRBV4-3,CASSQESGGVQETQYF,TGCGCCAGCAGCCAAGAATCTGGGGGGGTACAAGAGACCCAGTACTTC
few,TRBD2,TRBJ2-7,TRBV5-1,CASSTGTSNEQYF,TGCGCCAGCAGTACCGGGACTAGCAACGAGCAGTACTTC
.,TRBD1,TRBJ2-7,TRBV12-3/TRBV12-4,CASSFRQGRSARLRGQYF,TGTGCCAGCAGTTTCCGACAGGGGAGGTCCGCTAGACTACGAGGGCAGTACTTC
.,TRBD2,TRBJ2-7,TRBV4-3,CASSQGLARHYEQYF,TGCGCCAGCAGCCAAGGACTAGCGAGGCACTACGAGCAGTACTTC
many,.,TRBJ1-2,TRBV15,CATSRRQASYNYGYTF,TGTGCCACCAGCAGGCGACAGGCTTCGTACAACTATGGCTACACCTTC
.,.,TRBJ1-5,TRBV19,CASLGAGQPQHF,TGTGCCAGTTTAGGGGCAGGCCAGCCCCAGCATTTT
many,.,TRBJ1-1,TRBV9,CASSVGGTMNTEAFF,TGTGCCAGCAGCGTAGGTGGGACCATGAACACTGAAGCTTTCTTT
.,.,TRBJ2-7,TRBV7-9,CASSQAHEQYF,TGTGCCAGCAGCCAGGCTCACGAGCAGTACTTC
few,.,TRBJ1-2,TRBV20-1,CSARDRDVGYTF,TGCAGTGCTAGAGATAGGGACGTCGGCTACACCTTC
.,TRBD1,TRBJ1-2,TRBV20-1,CSASQRQGDYGYTF,TGCAGTGCCAGTCAGAGACAGGGGGACTATGGCTACACCTTC
.,.,TRBJ2-5,TRBV5-1,CASSLAASQETQYF,TGTGCCAGCAGCTTGGCCGCTAGCCAAGAGACCCAGTACTTC
.,.,TRBJ1-2,TRBV7-9,CASSSEDGDGYTF,TGTGCCAGCAGCTCCGAAGACGGGGATGGCTACACCTTC
many,.,TRBJ1-2,TRBV12-3/TRBV12-4,CASSPQSRNYTF,TGTGCCAGCAGTCCGCAGTCGAGAAACTACACCTTC
.,.,TRBJ1-1,TRBV19,CASSMADGTMSTEAFF,TGTGCCAGTAGTATGGCAGACGGCACTATGAGCACTGAAGCTTTCTTT
many,.,TRBJ2-7,TRBV6-5,CASSYPGYEQYF,TGTGCCAGCAGTTACCCCGGCTACGAGCAGTACTTC
.,.,TRBJ2-3,TRBV7-3,CASSLTATDTQYF,TGTGCCAGCAGCTTAACAGCGACAGATACGCAGTATTTT
few,TRBD1,TRBJ1-1,TRBV6-6,CASSYYVLQGRGMDTEAFF,TGTGCCAGCAGTTACTACGTTCTACAGGGGCGCGGGATGGACACTGAAGCTTTCTTT
.,TRBD1,TRBJ1-2,TRBV4-2,CASSPGQGNSGYTF,TGTGCCAGCAGCCCGGGACAGGGGAACTCTGGCTACACCTTC
few,TRBD1,TRBJ1-2,TRBV6-5,CASERTGRYYGYTF,TGTGCCAGCGAAAGGACAGGCCGCTACTATGGCTACACCTTC
.,.,TRBJ2-7,TRBV5-6,CASSLVGLSSYEQYF,TGTGCCAGCAGCTTGGTTGGACTGAGCTCCTACGAGCAGTACTTC
.,TRBD1,TRBJ1-1,TRBV2,CASSEGTGRNTEAFF,TGTGCCAGCAGCGAGGGGACAGGGAGGAACACTGAAGCTTTCTTT
.,.,TRBJ2-1,TRBV7-8,CASSPGPGSYNEQFF,TGTGCCAGCAGCCCCGGACCCGGATCCTACAATGAGCAGTTCTTC
.,TRBD1,TRBJ1-1,TRBV7-9,CASSYGQGVTEAFF,TGTGCCAGCAGCTACGGACAGGGGGTCACTGAAGCTTTCTTT
many,.,TRBJ2-5,TRBV20-1,CSARDFDGGMTQYF,TGCAGTGCTAGAGATTTCGACGGTGGGATGACCCAGTACTTC
.,.,TRBJ1-5,TRBV20-1,CSAREGKGNQPQHF,TGCAGTGCTAGAGAGGGTAAGGGCAATCAGCCCCAGCATTTT
.,TRBD2,TRBJ2-7,TRBV10-3,CASSESGTTGGYEQYF,TGTGCCAGCAGTGAGTCGGGAACAACGGGGGGCTACGAGCAGTACTTC
few,.,TRBJ1-5,TRBV7-2,CASSRRAHLRNQPQHF,TGTGCCAGCAGCCGGAGGGCACACCTTAGGAATCAGCCCCAGCATTTT
few,.,TRBJ1-2,TRBV4-3,CASSQDLGTRDGYTF,TGCGCCAGCAGCCAAGATCTTGGTACCAGGGATGGCTACACCTTC
many,TRBD1,TRBJ1-2,TRBV7-9,CASSLSPWDSTGGYTF,TGTGCCAGCAGCTTATCCCCATGGGACAGCACGGGGGGCTACACCTTC
.,.,TRBJ2-7,TRBV7-2,CADTGEGSYEQYF,TGTGCCGACACGGGGGAAGGGTCCTACGAGCAGTACTTC
.,TRBD1,TRBJ1-2,TRBV19,CASSEDREDHGYTF,TGTGCCAGCAGTGAAGACAGGGAAGACCATGGCTACACCTTC
.,TRBD1,TRBJ1-1,TRBV10-3,CAISVRPGTDSSNTEAFF,TGTGCCATCAGTGTACGTCCCGGGACAGACTCTTCGAACACTGAAGCTTTCTTT
.,TRBD1,TRBJ2-7,TRBV29-1,CSAFLLDRGYEQYF,TGCAGCGCTTTCCTACTAGACAGGGGCTACGAGCAGTACTTC
many,.,TRBJ1-6,TRBV12-3/TRBV12-4,CASGGVSSPLHF,TGTGCCAGCGGGGGGGTATCTTCACCCCTCCACTTT
many,.,TRBJ1-3,TRBV7-2,CASRTGPGNTIYF,TGCGCCAGCAGAACGGGCCCTGGAAACACCATATATTTT